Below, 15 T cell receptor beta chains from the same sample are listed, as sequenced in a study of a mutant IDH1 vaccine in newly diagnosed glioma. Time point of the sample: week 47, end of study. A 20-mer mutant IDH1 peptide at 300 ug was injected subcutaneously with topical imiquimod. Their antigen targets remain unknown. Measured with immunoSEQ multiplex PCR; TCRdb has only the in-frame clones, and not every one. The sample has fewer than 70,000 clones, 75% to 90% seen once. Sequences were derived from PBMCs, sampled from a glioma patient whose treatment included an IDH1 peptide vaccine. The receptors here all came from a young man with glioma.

CDR3 in amino acids: CASSLVGTGDEKLFF. In nucleotides, the CDR3 is TGTGCCAGCAGCTTAGTGGGGACAGGGGATGAAAAACTGTTTTTT. This rearrangement joins TRBV7-8 to TRBJ1-4, with 10 nucleotides matching TRBD1. With V trimmed by 1 base and J by 6 bases, 2 bases remained unmatched. Germline CDR1 is SGHVS and CDR2 is FQNEAQ. The CDR3 length is 15 residues.

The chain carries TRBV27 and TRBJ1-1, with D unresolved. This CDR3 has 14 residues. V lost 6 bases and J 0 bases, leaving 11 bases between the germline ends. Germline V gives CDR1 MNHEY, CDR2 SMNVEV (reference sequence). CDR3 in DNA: TGTGCCAGCAGGTCCCCCAGCGTGAACACTGAAGCTTTCTTT. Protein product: CASRSPSVNTEAFF.

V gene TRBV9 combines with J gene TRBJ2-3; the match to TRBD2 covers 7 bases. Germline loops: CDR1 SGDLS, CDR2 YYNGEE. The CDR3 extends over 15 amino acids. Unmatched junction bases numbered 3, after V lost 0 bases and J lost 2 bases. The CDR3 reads CASSVAGGLTDTQYF. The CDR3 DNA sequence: TGTGCCAGCAGCGTAGCGGGGGGACTCACAGATACGCAGTATTTT.

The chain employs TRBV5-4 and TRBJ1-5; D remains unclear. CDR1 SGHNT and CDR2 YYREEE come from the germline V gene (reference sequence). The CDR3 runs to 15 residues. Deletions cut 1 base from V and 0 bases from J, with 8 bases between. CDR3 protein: CASSLSLYSNQPQHF. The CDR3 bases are TGTGCCAGCAGCTTGTCGTTATATAGCAATCAGCCCCAGCATTTT.

CDR3 in amino acids: CASSLGWMNTEAFF. The CDR3 DNA follows: TGTGCCAGCAGCTTAGGCTGGATGAACACTGAAGCTTTCTTT. This chain links TRBV27 with TRBJ1-1; D is unclear. Per the germline V gene, CDR1 is MNHEY and CDR2 is SMNVEV (reference sequence). The CDR3 runs 14 residues. Between the trimmed V and J ends, which lost 6 bases and 0 bases, there was a span of 11 bases.

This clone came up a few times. The CDR3 DNA reads as TGTGCCAGCAGCTTAGACAGGGGGATCTATGGCTACACCTTC. Its translation: CASSLDRGIYGYTF. V and J are TRBV5-8 and TRBJ1-2, with TRBD1 matching 9 bases. V lost 2 bases, J lost 4 bases, and 3 bases stayed unmatched. The CDR3 sequence is 14 residues long. Germline CDR1 and CDR2: SGHTS and YDEGEE.

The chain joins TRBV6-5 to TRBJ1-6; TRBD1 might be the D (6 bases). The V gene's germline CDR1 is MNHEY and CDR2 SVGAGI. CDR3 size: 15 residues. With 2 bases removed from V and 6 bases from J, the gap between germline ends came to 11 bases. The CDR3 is CASSYGGLLNSPLHF. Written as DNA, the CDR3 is TGTGCCAGCAGTTACGGGGGCCTCCTTAATTCACCCCTCCACTTT.

DNA for the CDR3: TGTGCCAGCAGTCTACCGACCGGAGCCCCAACTAATGAAAAACTGTTTTTT. This sequence encodes CASSLPTGAPTNEKLFF. The chain is built from TRBV6-7 and TRBJ1-4, with D unresolved. TRBV6-7 is an ORF, and what it does is uncertain. CDR3 size: 17 residues. The germline V and J ends were trimmed by 5 bases and 0 bases, with 16 bases remaining between them.

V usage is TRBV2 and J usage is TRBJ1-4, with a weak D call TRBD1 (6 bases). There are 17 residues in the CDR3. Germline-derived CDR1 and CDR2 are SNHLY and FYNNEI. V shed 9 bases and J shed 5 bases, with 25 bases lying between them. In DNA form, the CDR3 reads TGTGCCAGGGGCCCCGGGGACACTCGACCTCCGAATGAAAAACTGTTTTTT. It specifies CARGPGDTRPPNEKLFF.

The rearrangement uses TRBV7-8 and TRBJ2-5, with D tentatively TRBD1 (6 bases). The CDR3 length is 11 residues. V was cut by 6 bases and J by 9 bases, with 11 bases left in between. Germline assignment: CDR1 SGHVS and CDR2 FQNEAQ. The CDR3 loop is CASRQGLAQYF. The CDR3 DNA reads TGTGCCAGCAGGCAGGGGCTTGCCCAGTACTTC.

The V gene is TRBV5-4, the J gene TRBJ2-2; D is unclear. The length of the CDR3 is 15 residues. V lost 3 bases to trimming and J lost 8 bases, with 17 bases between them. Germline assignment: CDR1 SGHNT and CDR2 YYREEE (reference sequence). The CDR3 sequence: CASSSDGLVGGELFF. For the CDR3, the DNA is TGTGCCAGCAGCTCTGACGGCCTTGTAGGTGGGGAGCTGTTTTTT.

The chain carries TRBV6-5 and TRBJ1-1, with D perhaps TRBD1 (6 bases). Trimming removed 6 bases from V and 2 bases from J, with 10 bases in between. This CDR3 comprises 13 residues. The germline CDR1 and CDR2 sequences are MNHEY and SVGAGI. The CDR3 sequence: CASRGTPNTEAFF. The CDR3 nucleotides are TGTGCCAGCAGAGGGACACCCAACACTGAAGCTTTCTTT.

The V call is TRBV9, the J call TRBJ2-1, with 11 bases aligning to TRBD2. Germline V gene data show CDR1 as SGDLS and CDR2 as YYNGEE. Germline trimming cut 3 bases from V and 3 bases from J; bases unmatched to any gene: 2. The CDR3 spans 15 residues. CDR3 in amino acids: CASSASGGSYNEQFF. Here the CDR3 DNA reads TGTGCCAGCAGCGCTAGCGGGGGGAGCTACAATGAGCAGTTCTTC.

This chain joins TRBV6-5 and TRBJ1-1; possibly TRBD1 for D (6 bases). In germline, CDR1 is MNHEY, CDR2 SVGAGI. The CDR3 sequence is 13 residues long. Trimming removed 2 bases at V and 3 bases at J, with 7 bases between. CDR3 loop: CASSYEGDTEAFF. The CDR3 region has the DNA TGTGCCAGCAGTTACGAGGGGGACACTGAAGCTTTCTTT.

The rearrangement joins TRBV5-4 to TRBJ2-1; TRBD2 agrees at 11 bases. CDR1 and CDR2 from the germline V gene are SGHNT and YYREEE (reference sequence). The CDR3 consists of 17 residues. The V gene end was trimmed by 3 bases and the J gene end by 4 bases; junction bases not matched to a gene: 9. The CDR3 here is CASSSRGGTSGYNEQFF. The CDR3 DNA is TGTGCCAGCAGCTCGAGGGGGGGGACTAGCGGTTACAATGAGCAGTTCTTC.